The rows below give T cell receptor beta chains drawn from one sample of a study of T cells in Graves' hyperthyroidism and ophthalmopathy. TCRdb reanalysed the multiplex PCR reads using MiXCR and keeps one entry per CDR3 protein. Seen here are about 350,000 distinct CDR3 sequences, approximately 15% observed once, and the top ten hold 20% to 25%. The sample taken for sequencing was blood. The origin of the receptors is a young woman with Graves' hyperthyroidism. Both conserved end residues are part of each CDR3. Fields, in order: D gene, J gene, V gene, clone size, CDR3 DNA, CDR3 protein. The D gene is left open where the match is weak. Not all rows give a size; the values are once, few, many and, for expanded clones, a class.

d_call: .; j_call: TRBJ2-1; v_call: TRBV7-9; clone_size: many; cdr3_nt: TGTGCCAGCAGCGGCCGGGGTTACAATGAGCAGTTCTTC; cdr3_aa: CASSGRGYNEQFF
d_call: TRBD1; j_call: TRBJ1-4; v_call: TRBV30; clone_size: many; cdr3_nt: TGTGCCTGCCTCCGGGACAGGGGCGAAAAACTGTTTTTT; cdr3_aa: CACLRDRGEKLFF
d_call: .; j_call: TRBJ1-1; v_call: TRBV11-2; clone_size: many; cdr3_nt: TGTGCCAGCAGCTCCCCCCGGGTGGGCACTGAAGCTTTCTTT; cdr3_aa: CASSSPRVGTEAFF
d_call: .; j_call: TRBJ2-3; v_call: TRBV18; clone_size: .; cdr3_nt: TGTGCCAGCTCACCGGGAGGAACACCAAGCACAGATACGCAGTATTTT; cdr3_aa: CASSPGGTPSTDTQYF
d_call: .; j_call: TRBJ1-1; v_call: TRBV13; clone_size: few; cdr3_nt: TGTGCCAGCAGCACCGGGGGGGTGATGAACACTGAAGCTTTCTTT; cdr3_aa: CASSTGGVMNTEAFF
d_call: TRBD2; j_call: TRBJ2-3; v_call: TRBV7-2; clone_size: few; cdr3_nt: TGTGCCAGCAGCTTAGCGTTCAGCGGGAGGGCCATGGATACGCAGTATTTT; cdr3_aa: CASSLAFSGRAMDTQYF
d_call: .; j_call: TRBJ2-7; v_call: TRBV15; clone_size: many; cdr3_nt: TGTGCCACCAGCAGAGATCGGACGATCCCCTCCTACGAGCAGTACTTC; cdr3_aa: CATSRDRTIPSYEQYF
d_call: .; j_call: TRBJ2-1; v_call: TRBV24-1; clone_size: few; cdr3_nt: TGTGCCACCAGTGGGGCAGGGTTATTCAATGAGCAGTTCTTC; cdr3_aa: CATSGAGLFNEQFF
d_call: TRBD1; j_call: TRBJ1-5; v_call: TRBV7-9; clone_size: .; cdr3_nt: TGCGCCAGCAGCCAAGACAGGGGGCACTACCTTAGCAATCAGCCCCAGCATTTT; cdr3_aa: CASSQDRGHYLSNQPQHF
d_call: TRBD2; j_call: TRBJ2-7; v_call: TRBV5-6; clone_size: few; cdr3_nt: TGTGCCAGCAGCTTCGGCGGGAGCCGATTTTACGAGCAGTACTTC; cdr3_aa: CASSFGGSRFYEQYF
d_call: .; j_call: TRBJ2-3; v_call: TRBV6-5; clone_size: many; cdr3_nt: TGTGCCAGCAGTTACTCGATCACCGATACGCAGTATTTT; cdr3_aa: CASSYSITDTQYF
d_call: .; j_call: TRBJ1-5; v_call: TRBV20-1; clone_size: .; cdr3_nt: TGCAGTGCTAGAGATACGCAGCGCGGGGGCAATCAGCCCCAGCATTTT; cdr3_aa: CSARDTQRGGNQPQHF
d_call: TRBD1; j_call: TRBJ2-7; v_call: TRBV7-2; clone_size: many; cdr3_nt: TGTGCCAGCAGAAAGGCCTGGGACAGCTCCTACGAGCAGTACTTC; cdr3_aa: CASRKAWDSSYEQYF
d_call: .; j_call: TRBJ2-7; v_call: TRBV6-1; clone_size: many; cdr3_nt: TGTGCCAGCAGTCAACTCAACGAGCAGTACTTC; cdr3_aa: CASSQLNEQYF
d_call: .; j_call: TRBJ1-6; v_call: TRBV28; clone_size: many; cdr3_nt: TGTGCCAGCAGTCCCTCAGGGTCCGGAGATAATTCACCCCTCCACTTT; cdr3_aa: CASSPSGSGDNSPLHF
d_call: .; j_call: TRBJ2-2; v_call: TRBV12-3/TRBV12-4; clone_size: .; cdr3_nt: TGTGCCAGCACCCCTGCCATGACTTACACCGGGGAGCTGTTTTTT; cdr3_aa: CASTPAMTYTGELFF
d_call: .; j_call: TRBJ1-2; v_call: TRBV12-3/TRBV12-4; clone_size: many; cdr3_nt: TGTGCCAGCAGTTTAGGCACGAACTATGGCTACACCTTC; cdr3_aa: CASSLGTNYGYTF
d_call: .; j_call: TRBJ2-1; v_call: TRBV7-9; clone_size: many; cdr3_nt: TGTGCCAGCAGCTTAGGGGTCGGTTTAAACAATGAGCAGTTCTTC; cdr3_aa: CASSLGVGLNNEQFF
d_call: .; j_call: TRBJ1-4; v_call: TRBV7-9; clone_size: .; cdr3_nt: TGTGCCAGCAGCACAGGTGAAAAACTGTTTTTT; cdr3_aa: CASSTGEKLFF
d_call: .; j_call: TRBJ2-5; v_call: TRBV4-1; clone_size: few; cdr3_nt: TGCGCCAGCAGCCAAAAGATAAGAGATACCCAGTACTTC; cdr3_aa: CASSQKIRDTQYF
d_call: .; j_call: TRBJ2-1; v_call: TRBV28; clone_size: many; cdr3_nt: TGTGCCAGCAGTTTATTATCCACGCACAATGAGCAGTTCTTC; cdr3_aa: CASSLLSTHNEQFF
d_call: .; j_call: TRBJ1-2; v_call: TRBV7-2; clone_size: .; cdr3_nt: TGTGCCAGCAGCTTAATTTCGGGGGCGATATATGGCTACACCTTC; cdr3_aa: CASSLISGAIYGYTF
d_call: .; j_call: TRBJ2-1; v_call: TRBV20-1; clone_size: many; cdr3_nt: TGCAGTGCTAGAATAGATGGGGGCAACAATGAGCAGTTCTTC; cdr3_aa: CSARIDGGNNEQFF
d_call: TRBD2; j_call: TRBJ2-6; v_call: TRBV19; clone_size: .; cdr3_nt: TGTGCCAGTAGTATGTATCTAGCGGAAAACTCTGGGGCCAACGTCCTGACTTTC; cdr3_aa: CASSMYLAENSGANVLTF
d_call: .; j_call: TRBJ2-7; v_call: TRBV28; clone_size: many; cdr3_nt: TGTGCCAGCAGTAGGACTGTTTTAAGGGGCTACGAGCAGTACTTC; cdr3_aa: CASSRTVLRGYEQYF
d_call: .; j_call: TRBJ1-2; v_call: TRBV30; clone_size: .; cdr3_nt: TGTGCCTGGAGTGTGGACAGTGCTTACTATGGCTACACCTTC; cdr3_aa: CAWSVDSAYYGYTF
d_call: .; j_call: TRBJ1-1; v_call: TRBV10-3; clone_size: .; cdr3_nt: TGTGCCATCAGTGAACAGCTGAACACTGAAGCTTTCTTT; cdr3_aa: CAISEQLNTEAFF
d_call: .; j_call: TRBJ2-1; v_call: TRBV11-2; clone_size: many; cdr3_nt: TGTGCCAGCAACCACGAAACAGCCCGCCGAACCTACAATGAGCAGTTCTTC; cdr3_aa: CASNHETARRTYNEQFF
d_call: .; j_call: TRBJ2-1; v_call: TRBV20-1; clone_size: few; cdr3_nt: TGCAGTGCTAGAAATCGGAGGGAAAACTACAATGAGCAGTTCTTC; cdr3_aa: CSARNRRENYNEQFF
d_call: .; j_call: TRBJ1-5; v_call: TRBV28; clone_size: many; cdr3_nt: TGTGCCAGCACCATCCAACCCAATCAGCCCCAGCATTTT; cdr3_aa: CASTIQPNQPQHF
d_call: TRBD1; j_call: TRBJ1-2; v_call: TRBV7-9; clone_size: .; cdr3_nt: TGTGCCAGCAGCCCCGGGGCCGGGACAGGAGTGATCTATGGCTACACCTTC; cdr3_aa: CASSPGAGTGVIYGYTF
d_call: TRBD1; j_call: TRBJ2-1; v_call: TRBV20-1; clone_size: many; cdr3_nt: TGCAGTGCTCACGGGACAGGAAAAAACAATGAGCAGTTCTTC; cdr3_aa: CSAHGTGKNNEQFF
d_call: .; j_call: TRBJ2-5; v_call: TRBV11-2; clone_size: .; cdr3_nt: TGTGCCAGCAGCAACCCCAGGGAGTTGGAGACCCAGTACTTC; cdr3_aa: CASSNPRELETQYF
d_call: TRBD2; j_call: TRBJ2-2; v_call: TRBV6-2/TRBV6-3; clone_size: .; cdr3_nt: TGTGCCAGCAGTCCTGGTGTACCAGGACTAGTTCTTACCGGGGAGCTGTTTTTT; cdr3_aa: CASSPGVPGLVLTGELFF
d_call: .; j_call: TRBJ1-5; v_call: TRBV24-1; clone_size: many; cdr3_nt: TGTGCCACCAGTGGGAATAGCAATCAGCCCCAGCATTTT; cdr3_aa: CATSGNSNQPQHF
d_call: .; j_call: TRBJ1-1; v_call: TRBV20-1; clone_size: many; cdr3_nt: TGCAGTGCTAGTACAGGTGAAGCTTTCTTT; cdr3_aa: CSASTGEAFF
d_call: TRBD2; j_call: TRBJ2-1; v_call: TRBV20-1; clone_size: many; cdr3_nt: TGCAGTGCTCCCTCCCTGGCGGGAGCCGGCAATGAGCAGTTCTTC; cdr3_aa: CSAPSLAGAGNEQFF
d_call: TRBD1; j_call: TRBJ1-4; v_call: TRBV7-9; clone_size: .; cdr3_nt: TGTGCCAGCAGCGGCCGGACAGGGGGCCGCGCTAATGAAAAACTGTTTTTT; cdr3_aa: CASSGRTGGRANEKLFF
d_call: TRBD2; j_call: TRBJ2-3; v_call: TRBV6-2/TRBV6-3; clone_size: .; cdr3_nt: TGTGCCAGCAAACCTATAGCGGGAGTCGATACGCAGTATTTT; cdr3_aa: CASKPIAGVDTQYF
d_call: .; j_call: TRBJ1-4; v_call: TRBV24-1; clone_size: few; cdr3_nt: TGTGCCACCAGTGATGGGTCGACAGGAATAAATGAAAAACTGTTTTTT; cdr3_aa: CATSDGSTGINEKLFF
d_call: .; j_call: TRBJ1-4; v_call: TRBV6-1; clone_size: .; cdr3_nt: TGTGCCAGCAGTACGACAGTTGCGACTAATGAAAAACTGTTTTTT; cdr3_aa: CASSTTVATNEKLFF
d_call: TRBD2; j_call: TRBJ2-5; v_call: TRBV20-1; clone_size: .; cdr3_nt: TGCAGTGCACCTACTAGCGGGAGGTACCAAGAGACCCAGTACTTC; cdr3_aa: CSAPTSGRYQETQYF
d_call: .; j_call: TRBJ2-3; v_call: TRBV18; clone_size: .; cdr3_nt: TGTGCCAGCTCAATTACGACCCTCTACTCCACAGATACGCAGTATTTT; cdr3_aa: CASSITTLYSTDTQYF
d_call: TRBD1; j_call: TRBJ2-7; v_call: TRBV7-2; clone_size: few; cdr3_nt: TGTGCCAGCAGCTTACAACAGGGGGCCGCCTACGAGCAGTACTTC; cdr3_aa: CASSLQQGAAYEQYF
d_call: .; j_call: TRBJ1-6; v_call: TRBV7-9; clone_size: many; cdr3_nt: TGTGCCAGCAGCTTAGCCGCACCCCTCCACTTT; cdr3_aa: CASSLAAPLHF
d_call: .; j_call: TRBJ1-1; v_call: TRBV18; clone_size: few; cdr3_nt: TGTGCCAGCTCACCGGGGGGCCCGAACACTGAAGCTTTCTTT; cdr3_aa: CASSPGGPNTEAFF
d_call: .; j_call: TRBJ2-1; v_call: TRBV24-1; clone_size: many; cdr3_nt: TGTGCCACCAGTGACCCAAACATGGGCTCCTACAATGAGCAGTTCTTC; cdr3_aa: CATSDPNMGSYNEQFF
d_call: .; j_call: TRBJ2-1; v_call: TRBV11-3; clone_size: many; cdr3_nt: TGTGCCAGCAGCTTATCCGTGACTAGTGGTAGCTCCTACAATGAGCAGTTCTTC; cdr3_aa: CASSLSVTSGSSYNEQFF